Below are 4 T cell receptor beta chains sequenced from a single sample in a study of CXCR3-negative and CXCR3-positive naive CD8 T cells. Broader study findings: Researchers report that CXCR3-positive naive cells carry more hydrophobic TRB CDR3s than CXCR3-negative naive cells.

All TRB cDNA libraries came from 5' RACE performed with UMI labels. Following a re-call of the 5' RACE reads, TCRdb has one entry per CDR3 protein and lacks DNA. The listing contains some 140,000 distinct CDR3 sequences. For these receptors, no antigen is known. Material for sequencing was naive CXCR3+ CD8+ T cells from blood. Sample subset: CD45RO-CCR7+CD27+CD95- naive CD8+ T cells expressing CXCR3 (TNR3+). These receptors came from a human donor in good health. Some clones in this sample may be carry-over from other donors' samples.

V is TRBV29-1 and J is TRBJ1-5; TCRdb outputs TRBD1, but without DNA this stays unchecked. CDR1 is SQVTM, CDR2 ANQGSEA, per germline. CDR3 length equals 14 residues. This CDR3 is CSVQKGGANQPQHF.

This rearrangement joins TRBV7-9 to TRBJ2-5; TCRdb gives TRBD2 as the D gene, but with no DNA this cannot be confirmed. Germline V CDR1 and CDR2: SEHNR, FQNEAQ (reference sequence). The CDR3 runs 16 residues. The CDR3 sequence is CASSLGSSGAQETQYF.

The chain employs TRBV5-1 and TRBJ1-2; there is no DNA to check the TCRdb D call of TRBD1. Germline values: CDR1 SGHRS, CDR2 YFSETQ. The CDR3 totals 16 residues. The CDR3 region is CASSSDSGGTNYGYTF.

The chain couples TRBV7-8 to TRBJ2-2. Germline V gene sequence: CDR1 SGHVS, CDR2 FQNEAQ. This CDR3 contains 16 residues. CDR3 protein: CASSLAIRGLTGELFF.